This T cell receptor (beta chain) is drawn from a study of blood T cell repertoires in COVID-19. Study-wide context: T cells, B-cell-depleted T cells, or PBMCs provided the cDNA or gDNA that served as material.

J was trimmed by 0 bases and V by 7 bases; bases with no gene match: 5. CDR3 length: 15 residues. Germline CDR1 reads MNHNY; CDR2 reads SVGAGI (reference sequence). Measured with immunoSEQ multiplex PCR; TCRdb has only the in-frame clones, and not every one. The data contain 25,000 to 30,000 clones, over 75% of them singletons. The chain uses TRBV6-6 and TRBJ1-3; TRBD1 matches at 8 bases. Material: peripheral blood. The origin of this receptor is a woman aged 55-69 years with acute or convalescent COVID-19. The CDR3 is CASTTGQVSGNTIYF. The CDR3 bases are TGTGCCAGCACCACGGGACAGGTCTCTGGAAACACCATATATTTT.